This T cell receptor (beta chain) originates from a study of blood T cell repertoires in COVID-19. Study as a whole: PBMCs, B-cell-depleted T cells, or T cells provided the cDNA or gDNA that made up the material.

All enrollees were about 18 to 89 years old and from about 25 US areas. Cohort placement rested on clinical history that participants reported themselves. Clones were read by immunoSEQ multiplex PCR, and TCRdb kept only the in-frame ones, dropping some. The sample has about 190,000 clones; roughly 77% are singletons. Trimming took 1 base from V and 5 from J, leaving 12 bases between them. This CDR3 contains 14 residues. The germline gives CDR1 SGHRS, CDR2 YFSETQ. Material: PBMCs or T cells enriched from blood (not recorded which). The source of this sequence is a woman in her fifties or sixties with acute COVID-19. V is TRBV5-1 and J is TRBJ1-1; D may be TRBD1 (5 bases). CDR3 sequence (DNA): TGCGCCAGCAGCTTGCCCAGGGTCGAGACTGAAGCTTTCTTT. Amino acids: CASSLPRVETEAFF.